The present TCR beta chain was sequenced within a study of blood T cell repertoires in COVID-19. At the level of the study: Spain, Italy and the United States supplied samples that represented acute and convalescent COVID-19.

V was clipped by 4 bases and J by 5 bases, with 17 bases between them. CDR1 and CDR2 from the germline V gene are SGHRS and YFSETQ. The CDR3 is 15 residues long. As originally analysed: Reference gene primer amplification in the assay estimated nucleated cell counts. Generated by immunoSEQ multiplex PCR, the TCRdb table keeps only in-frame clones and is missing some. V, J and clone size reflect that table, while D and trimming were determined from the DNA. The sample records 80,000 or so clones, roughly 91% being singletons. The material sequenced was peripheral blood. This receptor was identified in a woman aged 50 to 65 in a cohort sampled during active COVID-19. V usage is TRBV5-1 and J usage is TRBJ2-3; possible D gene TRBD2, 7 bases. CDR3 in amino acids: CASSPAAGAVDTQYF. The CDR3, as DNA: TGCGCCAGCAGCCCGGCGGCGGGGGCGGTAGATACGCAGTATTTT.